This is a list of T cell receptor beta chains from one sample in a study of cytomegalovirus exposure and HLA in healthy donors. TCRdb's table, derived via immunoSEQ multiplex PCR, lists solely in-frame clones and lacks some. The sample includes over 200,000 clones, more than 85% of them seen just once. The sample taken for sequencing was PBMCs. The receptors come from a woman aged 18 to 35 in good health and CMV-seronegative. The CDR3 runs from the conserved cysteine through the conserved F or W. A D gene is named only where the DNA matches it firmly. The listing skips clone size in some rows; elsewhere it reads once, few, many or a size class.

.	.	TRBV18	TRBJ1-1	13	CASSPLGITEAFF	TGTGCCAGCTCACCACTGGGCATCACTGAAGCTTTCTTT
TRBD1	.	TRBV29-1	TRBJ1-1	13	CSVLGQENTEAFF	TGCAGCGTGCTGGGACAGGAGAACACTGAAGCTTTCTTT
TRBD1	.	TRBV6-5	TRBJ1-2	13	CASSDRVGYGYTF	TGTGCCAGCAGTGACAGGGTTGGCTATGGCTACACCTTC
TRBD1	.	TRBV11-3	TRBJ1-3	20	CASSFQRGTGDGGAGNTIYF	TGTGCCAGCAGTTTCCAGAGAGGTACAGGGGACGGTGGAGCGGGAAACACCATATATTTT
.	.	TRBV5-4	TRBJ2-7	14	CASSFLGANYEQYF	TGTGCCAGCAGCTTTTTAGGGGCCAACTACGAGCAGTACTTC
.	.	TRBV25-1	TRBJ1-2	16	CASSEYPSTGSYGYTF	TGTGCCAGCAGTGAATACCCCTCCACAGGCAGCTATGGCTACACCTTC
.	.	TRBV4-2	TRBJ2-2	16	CASSHGGGYDTGELFF	TGTGCCAGCAGCCATGGGGGCGGCTACGACACCGGGGAGCTGTTTTTT
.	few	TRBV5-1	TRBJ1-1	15	CASSLVVSVNTEAFF	TGCGCCAGCAGCTTGGTTGTCTCGGTGAACACTGAAGCTTTCTTT
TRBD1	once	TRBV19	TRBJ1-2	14	CASSRGGPNYGYTF	TGTGCCAGTAGTAGAGGGGGCCCTAACTATGGCTACACCTTC
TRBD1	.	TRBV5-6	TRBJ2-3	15	CASTRTGLLTDTQYF	TGTGCCAGCACCCGGACAGGGCTCCTCACAGATACGCAGTATTTT
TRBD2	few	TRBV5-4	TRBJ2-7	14	CASSQSVAGYEQYF	TGTGCCAGCAGCCAATCTGTAGCGGGCTACGAGCAGTACTTC
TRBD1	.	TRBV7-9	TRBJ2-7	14	CASSSRDRAYEQYF	TGTGCCAGCAGCTCCCGGGACAGGGCCTACGAGCAGTACTTC
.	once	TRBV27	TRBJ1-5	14	CASSPPEDRQPQHF	TGTGCCAGCAGTCCTCCCGAAGACAGACAGCCCCAGCATTTT